This T cell receptor (beta chain) was observed in a study of CD8+CD57+ T cells in acquired aplastic anemia. The template used for profiling TCR beta VDJ and CDR3 was genomic DNA. Via MiXCR, TCRdb re-called the reads, giving one row per CDR3 protein. The sample lists roughly 290,000 distinct CDR3 sequences, 45% to 65% occurring once. The patients chosen for sequencing had shown expansion of CD8+CD57+ cells (detected by flow cytometry). The germline CDR1 and CDR2 sequences are SGHRS and YFSETQ. This CDR3 region has 14 residues. The V and J ends lost 5 bases and 2 bases respectively, with 14 bases between them.

The sample comprised sorted CD4+, CD8+, or CD8+CD57+ T cells (not recorded which) from PBMCs. V is TRBV5-1 and J is TRBJ2-7; tentatively, D is TRBD1 or TRBD2 (5 bases each). The source of this sequence is a human donor with aplastic anemia. This CDR3 reads CASRTGTATYEQYF. The CDR3 bases are TGCGCCAGCAGAACTGGGACCGCCACCTACGAGCAGTACTTC.